The clone carrying this T cell receptor beta chain was found once. Its antigen is not identified. The sample comes from a study of long-term antiretroviral therapy in people with HIV. Overall study results and limits: CDR3 lengths in HIV samples spanned a narrower range than controls. At every time point, clones expanded before ART dominated the repertoire.

Version v3.0 of the immunoSEQ assay ran at survey level. The target of sequencing was about 40,000-50,000 T-cell genomes per sample. Libraries were prepared by immunoSEQ multiplex PCR; TCRdb keeps only in-frame clonotypes and omits some of them. In the table there are approximately 13,000 clones, around 80% of which are singletons. Specimen: unsorted PBMCs, collected 0.4 years after starting antiretroviral therapy. This receptor was obtained from a man younger than 40 with HIV.

CDR3 region: CASSFGGNQETQYF. In nucleotides, the CDR3 is TGTGCCAGCAGCTTCGGCGGGAATCAAGAGACCCAGTACTTC. The chain has TRBV11-3 and TRBJ2-5; D possibly corresponds to TRBD2 (6 bases). The CDR3 length is 14 residues. From germline, CDR1 is SGHNT and CDR2 YENEEA. V was trimmed by 3 bases and J by 2 bases, leaving 10 bases between them.